The rows below give T cell receptor beta chains drawn from one sample of a study of T cell responses to AZD1222 COVID-19 vaccine. Sequencing was performed with immunoSEQ multiplex PCR; in TCRdb, only in-frame clones are kept and a portion is missing. The sample has tens of thousands of clones; over 75% are singletons. The sample here was peripheral blood, taken 28 days after the second AZD1222 dose. The receptor set was obtained from an adult who received the AZD1222 COVID-19 vaccine. Each CDR3 is given with its conserved first and last residue. A D gene is named only where the DNA matches it firmly. Clone size is shown for a subset of rows, as once, few, many or a class of expanded clone.

CDR3 length	D gene	clone size	V gene	J gene	CDR3 protein	CDR3 DNA
14	NA	NA	TRBV5-1	TRBJ1-1	CASSLQGTGTEAFF	TGCGCCAGCAGCTTGCAGGGGACGGGCACTGAAGCTTTCTTT
15	NA	NA	TRBV24-1	TRBJ2-1	CATGNHRDIYNEQFF	TGTGCCACCGGAAATCACAGGGATATATACAATGAGCAGTTCTTC
14	NA	NA	TRBV7-9	TRBJ1-2	CASREGTSNYGYTF	TGTGCCAGCAGAGAAGGGACTTCCAACTATGGCTACACCTTC
14	NA	NA	TRBV14	TRBJ1-1	CASSHVVTYTEAFF	TGTGCCAGCAGCCATGTGGTTACTTACACTGAAGCTTTCTTT
13	NA	NA	TRBV6-2/TRBV6-3	TRBJ1-2	CASSYSRVSAVTF	TGTGCCAGCAGTTACTCGAGGGTTTCGGCTGTGACCTTC
15	NA	NA	TRBV7-8	TRBJ1-5	CASSLVEGSRQPQHF	TGTGCCAGCAGCTTAGTCGAGGGTTCGCGGCAGCCCCAGCATTTT
13	NA	few	TRBV7-2	TRBJ1-2	CASGSSGVYGYTF	TGTGCCAGCGGCTCCTCGGGTGTCTATGGCTACACCTTC
15	NA	NA	TRBV10-3	TRBJ1-2	CAISESLRGSYGYTF	TGTGCCATCAGTGAGTCTTTAAGGGGAAGCTATGGCTACACCTTC
14	NA	NA	TRBV7-3	TRBJ2-1	CASSLWGSGDEQFF	TGTGCCAGCAGCTTATGGGGGAGTGGGGATGAGCAGTTCTTC
15	NA	NA	TRBV10-3	TRBJ2-6	CAISESGAGANVLTF	TGTGCCATCAGTGAGTCGGGCGCCGGGGCCAACGTCCTGACTTTC
14	TRBD1	NA	TRBV11-3	TRBJ1-4	CASSRQGRDEKLFF	TGTGCCAGCAGCCGACAGGGGAGAGATGAAAAACTGTTTTTT
15	NA	NA	TRBV4-3	TRBJ1-2	CASSQIQGRDYGYTF	TGCGCCAGCAGCCAAATCCAGGGCAGGGACTATGGCTACACCTTC
13	TRBD1	NA	TRBV29-1	TRBJ1-4	CSVGTGVNEKLFF	TGCAGCGTCGGAACAGGGGTTAATGAAAAACTGTTTTTT
14	NA	NA	TRBV29-1	TRBJ1-2	CSVVMGRNNYGYTF	TGCAGCGTTGTCATGGGGCGGAATAACTATGGCTACACCTTC
15	TRBD1	large	TRBV27	TRBJ1-5	CASSSQGAKGQPQHF	TGTGCCAGCAGCTCGCAGGGGGCGAAAGGACAGCCCCAGCATTTT
13	NA	once	TRBV19	TRBJ2-3	CANSDLSTDTQYF	TGTGCCAACTCGGACTTAAGCACAGATACGCAGTATTTT
22	TRBD2	NA	TRBV27	TRBJ2-3	CASSISPPVPGLAGGPTDTQYF	TGTGCCAGCAGTATTTCCCCTCCGGTCCCGGGACTAGCGGGGGGGCCCACAGATACGCAGTATTTT
18	NA	once	TRBV28	TRBJ1-5	CASLGPPGLPREHQPQHF	TGTGCCAGCCTCGGACCCCCGGGACTGCCTCGTGAGCATCAGCCCCAGCATTTT
14	NA	NA	TRBV3-1/TRBV3-2	TRBJ2-5	CASSPSGLVETQYF	TGTGCCAGCAGCCCCAGCGGGTTGGTTGAGACCCAGTACTTC
17	NA	NA	TRBV1	TRBJ2-1	CTSSQDLEGLAYNEQFF	TGCACCAGCAGCCAAGATCTGGAGGGACTAGCCTACAATGAGCAGTTCTTC
14	NA	NA	TRBV3-1/TRBV3-2	TRBJ1-5	CASSQDRQISPQHF	TGTGCCAGCAGCCAAGACAGGCAAATCAGCCCCCAGCATTTT
15	NA	NA	TRBV7-6	TRBJ2-1	CASSSAVSSYNEQFF	TGTGCCAGCAGCTCAGCGGTTAGCTCCTACAATGAGCAGTTCTTC
12	NA	NA	TRBV11-3	TRBJ1-6	CASSATPSPLHF	TGTGCCAGCAGCGCAACCCCTTCACCCCTCCACTTT
17	TRBD2	NA	TRBV6-1	TRBJ2-7	CASSVRLGLAEGSEQYF	TGTGCCAGCAGTGTCCGATTGGGACTAGCAGAGGGAAGCGAGCAGTACTTC
15	NA	few	TRBV7-8	TRBJ2-5	CASSLASGGSGTQYF	TGTGCCAGCAGCTTAGCTTCGGGGGGCTCTGGTACCCAGTACTTC
15	TRBD1	NA	TRBV28	TRBJ2-1	CASSLTWTGANEQFF	TGTGCCAGCAGTTTGACCTGGACAGGGGCCAATGAGCAGTTCTTC
13	TRBD1	NA	TRBV29-1	TRBJ1-1	CSTQQGMNTEAFF	TGCAGCACTCAACAGGGGATGAACACTGAAGCTTTCTTT
13	NA	NA	TRBV10-3	TRBJ1-1	CAISRSRNTEAFF	TGTGCCATCAGTCGTAGCAGGAACACTGAAGCTTTCTTT
13	NA	NA	TRBV7-2	TRBJ1-1	CASSFREYTEAFF	TGTGCCAGCAGCTTCAGGGAGTACACTGAAGCTTTCTTT
15	TRBD1	once	TRBV4-1	TRBJ1-4	CASSQSPGGYEKLFF	TGCGCCAGCAGCCAGTCCCCAGGGGGCTATGAAAAACTGTTTTTT
16	TRBD1	NA	TRBV6-6	TRBJ1-2	CASSQGDSLVDYGYTF	TGTGCCAGCAGCCAAGGGGACAGCCTCGTTGATTATGGCTACACCTTC
15	TRBD2	NA	TRBV2	TRBJ2-1	CASTVISGAYNEQFF	TGTGCCAGCACCGTGATCAGCGGGGCCTACAATGAGCAGTTCTTC
12	NA	NA	TRBV12-3/TRBV12-4	TRBJ2-1	CASSRSYNEQFF	TGTGCCAGCAGCCGGTCCTACAATGAGCAGTTCTTC
14	TRBD1	NA	TRBV7-2	TRBJ1-2	CASSYDRGGGGYTF	TGTGCCAGCAGCTATGACAGGGGCGGCGGGGGCTACACCTTC
17	TRBD2	once	TRBV4-1	TRBJ2-3	CASSQDLVAGRTDTQYF	TGCGCCAGCAGCCAAGATTTAGTAGCGGGCCGCACAGATACGCAGTATTTT
15	NA	NA	TRBV5-1	TRBJ1-1	CASSWGQQGYSEAFF	TGCGCCAGCAGCTGGGGACAACAGGGATACTCTGAAGCTTTCTTT
11	NA	NA	TRBV7-9	TRBJ2-2	CASSLTGELFF	TGTGCCAGCAGCCTGACCGGGGAGCTGTTTTTT
17	TRBD2	NA	TRBV4-2	TRBJ2-3	CASSPGLAGYKSDTQYF	TGTGCCAGCAGCCCGGGACTAGCGGGGTATAAATCAGATACGCAGTATTTT
16	NA	NA	TRBV10-3	TRBJ2-3	CAIRDSIGGTTDTQYF	TGTGCCATCAGAGACTCCATCGGCGGTACTACAGATACGCAGTATTTT
16	TRBD1	NA	TRBV5-1	TRBJ1-2	CASSLGQGARNYGYTF	TGCGCCAGCAGCCTCGGACAGGGGGCGAGAAACTATGGCTACACCTTC
20	TRBD2	few	TRBV7-3	TRBJ2-5	CASSLRGSGLAGILQETQYF	TGTGCCAGCAGCTTAAGGGGATCGGGACTAGCGGGCATCCTCCAAGAGACCCAGTACTTC
16	NA	NA	TRBV7-2	TRBJ2-2	CASSLGAPSLTGELFF	TGTGCCAGCAGCTTAGGAGCCCCTAGTTTGACCGGGGAGCTGTTTTTT
13	NA	NA	TRBV24-1	TRBJ2-5	CATSDSARETQYF	TGTGCCACCAGTGATTCGGCCAGGGAGACCCAGTACTTC